This TCR beta chain was documented in a study of human T cells and chemical hapten exposure. General observations from the study: Expanded TCR sets contained significantly more large CDR3 similarity clusters than controls.

Per the germline V gene, CDR1 is SGHVS and CDR2 is FQNEAQ. The trim removed 0 bases at V and 1 base at J, leaving 2 bases unmatched. The CDR3 sequence is 15 residues long. Time point meaning: pre-sensitization, week 0. Treatment denoted: therapeutic diphenylcyclopropenone sensitization with weekly scalp DPC. Participating donors were patients with alopecia, aged 18 to 70 years, considered appropriate candidates for DPC. Total RNA extraction was carried out from unfractionated whole blood. This clonotype was seen at least ten times. Its target is not known. Original handling: There were a median of around 100,000 TCRs per sample, with a range from about 20,000 to 700,000. From the RACE reads, TCRdb called clonotypes with MiXCR, one entry per CDR3 protein. The authors' filters were not applied to this entry. The sample holds a few hundred thousand distinct CDR3 sequences, 5% to 6.5% seen once.

Here the sequenced sample was whole blood, taken in connection with sensitization to the hapten diphenylcyclopropenone (DPC). The clonotype was recovered from a woman under 30 with alopecia areata. Some clones in this sample may be carry-over from other donors' samples. This chain joins TRBV7-8 and TRBJ2-5; TRBD2 aligns across 7 bases. This CDR3 reads CASSLARGFQETQYF. CDR3 coding DNA: TGTGCCAGCAGCTTAGCGCGGGGGTTCCAAGAGACCCAGTACTTC.